This T cell receptor beta chain was profiled in a study of graft-versus-host responses after intestinal transplantation. In the study overall: Among the recipients, all got anti-thymocyte globulin induction and then tacrolimus and steroids for approximately 3 years. Findings of the study overall: In recipient marrow, GvH clones were found, and some appeared first in ileum or blood. Graft-donor T cell macrochimerism in patients accompanied high graft-versus-host to host-versus-graft clonal ratios in allografts.

About this clone: The antigen is unknown.

The V gene's germline CDR1 is MNHEY and CDR2 SVGAGI. This CDR3 is 14 amino acids long. The germline V and J ends were trimmed by 8 bases and 3 bases, with 17 bases remaining between them. Sequencing used immunoSEQ multiplex PCR; TCRdb keeps in-frame clones, though not all of them. This table holds around 76,000 clones, 85% to 95% found once. V is TRBV6-5 and J is TRBJ2-7; D is possibly TRBD2 (5 bases). This TCR was sampled from a human donor who received an intestinal transplant. Specimen: unstimulated CD8+ T cells sorted from spleen or lymph node cells, collected before intestinal transplant. This CDR3 reads CASGSGKAFYEQYF. The CDR3 nucleotides read TGTGCCAGCGGTTCCGGGAAAGCCTTCTACGAGCAGTACTTC.